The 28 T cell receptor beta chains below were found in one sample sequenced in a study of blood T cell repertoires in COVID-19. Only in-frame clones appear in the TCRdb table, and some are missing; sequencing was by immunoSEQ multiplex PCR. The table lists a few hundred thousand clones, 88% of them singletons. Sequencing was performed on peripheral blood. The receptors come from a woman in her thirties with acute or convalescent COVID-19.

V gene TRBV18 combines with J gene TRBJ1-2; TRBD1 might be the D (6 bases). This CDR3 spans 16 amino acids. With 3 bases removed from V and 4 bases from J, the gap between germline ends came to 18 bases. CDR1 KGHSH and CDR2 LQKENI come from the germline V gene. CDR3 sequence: CASSPDRPIFPYGYTF. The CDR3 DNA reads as TGTGCCAGCTCACCGGACAGACCCATATTCCCCTATGGCTACACCTTC.

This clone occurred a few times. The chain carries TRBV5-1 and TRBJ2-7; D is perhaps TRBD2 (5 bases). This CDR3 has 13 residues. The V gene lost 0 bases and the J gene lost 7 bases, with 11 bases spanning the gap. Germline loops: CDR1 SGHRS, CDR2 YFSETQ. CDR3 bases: TGCGCCAGCAGCTTGGAGGTCCCGGGGGAGCAGTACTTC. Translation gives CASSLEVPGEQYF.

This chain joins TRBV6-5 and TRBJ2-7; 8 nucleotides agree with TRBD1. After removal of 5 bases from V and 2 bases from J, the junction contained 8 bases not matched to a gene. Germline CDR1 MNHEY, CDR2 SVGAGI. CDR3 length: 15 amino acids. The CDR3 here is CASSPGTGDTYEQYF. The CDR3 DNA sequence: TGTGCCAGCAGTCCAGGGACAGGCGATACCTACGAGCAGTACTTC.

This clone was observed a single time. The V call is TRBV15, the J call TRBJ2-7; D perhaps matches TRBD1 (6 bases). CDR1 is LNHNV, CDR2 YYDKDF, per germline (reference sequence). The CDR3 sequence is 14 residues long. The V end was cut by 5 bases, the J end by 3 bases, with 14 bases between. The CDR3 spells CATSPRGPYYEQYF. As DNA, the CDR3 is TGTGCCACCAGCCCCAGGGGTCCCTACTACGAGCAGTACTTC.

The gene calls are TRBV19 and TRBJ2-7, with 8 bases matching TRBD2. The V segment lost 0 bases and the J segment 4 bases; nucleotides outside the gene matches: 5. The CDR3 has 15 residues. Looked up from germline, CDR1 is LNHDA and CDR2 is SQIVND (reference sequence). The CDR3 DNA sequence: TGTGCCAGTAGTATAGATCCAGCGGGAGCGTACGAGCAGTACTTC. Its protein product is CASSIDPAGAYEQYF.

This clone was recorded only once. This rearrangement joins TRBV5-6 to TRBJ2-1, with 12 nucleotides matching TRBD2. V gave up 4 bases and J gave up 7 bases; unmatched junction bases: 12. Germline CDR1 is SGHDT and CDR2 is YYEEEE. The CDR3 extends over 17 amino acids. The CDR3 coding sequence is TGTGCCAGCAGCCTCCCCGATTGGGGACTAGCGGGTAATGAGCAGTTCTTC. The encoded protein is CASSLPDWGLAGNEQFF.

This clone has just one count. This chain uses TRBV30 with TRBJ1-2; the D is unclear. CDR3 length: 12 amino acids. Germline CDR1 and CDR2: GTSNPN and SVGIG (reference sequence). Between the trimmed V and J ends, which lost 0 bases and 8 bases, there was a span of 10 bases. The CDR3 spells CAWSVQPRGYTF. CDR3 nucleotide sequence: TGTGCCTGGAGTGTACAACCCCGAGGCTACACCTTC.

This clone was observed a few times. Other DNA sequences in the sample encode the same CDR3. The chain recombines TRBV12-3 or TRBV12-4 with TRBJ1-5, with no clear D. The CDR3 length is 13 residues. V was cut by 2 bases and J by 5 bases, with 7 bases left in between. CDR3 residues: CASSLRDYQPQHF. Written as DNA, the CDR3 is TGTGCCAGCAGTTTACGGGATTATCAGCCCCAGCATTTT.

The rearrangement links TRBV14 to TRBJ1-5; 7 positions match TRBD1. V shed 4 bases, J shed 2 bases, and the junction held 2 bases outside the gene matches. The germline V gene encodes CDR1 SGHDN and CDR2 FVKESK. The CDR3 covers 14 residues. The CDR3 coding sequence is TGTGCCAGCAGCCTACAGGGGCGCAATCAGCCCCAGCATTTT. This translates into CASSLQGRNQPQHF.

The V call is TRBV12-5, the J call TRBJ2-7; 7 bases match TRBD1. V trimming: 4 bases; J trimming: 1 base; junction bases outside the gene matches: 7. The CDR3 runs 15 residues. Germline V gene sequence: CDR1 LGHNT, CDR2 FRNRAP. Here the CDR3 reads CASGWKGASSYEQYF. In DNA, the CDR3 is TGTGCTAGTGGTTGGAAGGGGGCTTCGTCCTACGAGCAGTACTTC. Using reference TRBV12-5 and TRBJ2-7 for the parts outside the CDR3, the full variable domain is DARVTQTPRHKVTEMGQEVTMRCQPILGHNTVFWYRQTMMQGLELLAYFRNRAPLDDSGMPKDRFSAEMPDATLATLKIQPSEPRDSAVYFCASGWKGASSYEQYFGPGTRLTVT.

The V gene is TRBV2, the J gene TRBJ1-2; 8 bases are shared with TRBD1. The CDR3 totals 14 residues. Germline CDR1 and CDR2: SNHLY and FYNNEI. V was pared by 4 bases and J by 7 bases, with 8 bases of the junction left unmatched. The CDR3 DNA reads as TGTGCCAGCAGTGTCGAGACAGGGGCTTTTGGCTACACCTTC. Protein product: CASSVETGAFGYTF. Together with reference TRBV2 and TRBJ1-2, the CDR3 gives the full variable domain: EPEVTQTPSHQVTQMGQEVILRCVPISNHLYFYWYRQILGQKVEFLVSFYNNEISEKSEIFDDQFSVERPDGSNFTLKIRSTKLEDSAMYFCASSVETGAFGYTFGSGTRLTVV.

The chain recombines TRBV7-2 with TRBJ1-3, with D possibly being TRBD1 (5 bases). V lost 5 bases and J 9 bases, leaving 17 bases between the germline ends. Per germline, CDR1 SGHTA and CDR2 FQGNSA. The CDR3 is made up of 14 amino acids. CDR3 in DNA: TGTGCCAGCAGCCGTTGGGGCCGCGGCGGCACCATATATTTT. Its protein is CASSRWGRGGTIYF.

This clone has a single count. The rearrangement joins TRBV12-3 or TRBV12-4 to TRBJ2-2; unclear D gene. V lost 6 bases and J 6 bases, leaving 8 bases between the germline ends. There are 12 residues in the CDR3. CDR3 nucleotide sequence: TGTGCCAGCAGGCTAGTTGCCGGGGAGCTGTTTTTT. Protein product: CASRLVAGELFF.

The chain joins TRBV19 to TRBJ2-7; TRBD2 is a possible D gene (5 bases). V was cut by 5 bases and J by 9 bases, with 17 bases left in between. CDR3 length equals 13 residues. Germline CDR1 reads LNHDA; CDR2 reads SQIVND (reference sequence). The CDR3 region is CASSDLNYEGQYF. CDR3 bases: TGTGCCAGTAGTGACCTTAACTACGAGGGGCAGTACTTC.

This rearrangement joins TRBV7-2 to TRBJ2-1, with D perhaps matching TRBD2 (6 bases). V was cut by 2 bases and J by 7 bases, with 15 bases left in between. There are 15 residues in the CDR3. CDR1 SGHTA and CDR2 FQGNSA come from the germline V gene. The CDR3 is CASSLNRGIRNEQFF. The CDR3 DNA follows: TGTGCCAGCAGCTTAAATCGGGGGATTAGAAATGAGCAGTTCTTC. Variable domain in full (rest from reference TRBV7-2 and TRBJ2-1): GAGVSQSPSNKVTEKGKDVELRCDPISGHTALYWYRQSLGQGLEFLIYFQGNSAPDKSGLPSDRFSAERTGGSVSTLTIQRTQQEDSAVYLCASSLNRGIRNEQFFGPGTRLTVL.

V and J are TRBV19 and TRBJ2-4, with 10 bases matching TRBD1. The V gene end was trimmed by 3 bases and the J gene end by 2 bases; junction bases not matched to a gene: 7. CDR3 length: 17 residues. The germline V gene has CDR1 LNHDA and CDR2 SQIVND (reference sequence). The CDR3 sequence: CASSIFGTGVTKNIQYF. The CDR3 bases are TGTGCCAGTAGTATTTTCGGGACAGGGGTTACCAAAAACATTCAGTACTTC.

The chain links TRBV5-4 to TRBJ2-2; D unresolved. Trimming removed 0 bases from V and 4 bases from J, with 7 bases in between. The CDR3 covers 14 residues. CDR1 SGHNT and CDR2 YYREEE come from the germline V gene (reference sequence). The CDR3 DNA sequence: TGTGCCAGCAGCTTGGAACTCGGCACCGGGGAGCTGTTTTTT. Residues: CASSLELGTGELFF.

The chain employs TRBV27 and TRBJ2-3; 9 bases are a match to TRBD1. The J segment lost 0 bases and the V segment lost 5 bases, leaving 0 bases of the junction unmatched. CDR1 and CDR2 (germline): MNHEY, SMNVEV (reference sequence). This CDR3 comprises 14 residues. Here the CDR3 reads CASSDRGSTDTQYF. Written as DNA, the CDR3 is TGTGCCAGCAGTGACAGGGGGAGCACAGATACGCAGTATTTT.

CDR3 sequence reads: CASSLVATSNEKLFF. The CDR3 region has the DNA TGTGCCAGCAGCTTAGTTGCGACTTCTAATGAAAAACTGTTTTTT. The V and J genes are TRBV7-9 and TRBJ1-4; D unclear. Germline lookup yields CDR1 SEHNR and CDR2 FQNEAQ (reference sequence). V shed 1 base and J shed 3 bases, with 9 bases lying between them. This CDR3 spans 15 amino acids.

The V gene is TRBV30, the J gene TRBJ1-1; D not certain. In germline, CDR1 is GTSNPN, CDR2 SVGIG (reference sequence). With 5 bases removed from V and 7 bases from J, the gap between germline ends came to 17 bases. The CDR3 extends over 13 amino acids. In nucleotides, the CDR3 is TGTGCCTGGGACGGCGCGGGTCGTAGTGAAGCTTTCTTT. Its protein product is CAWDGAGRSEAFF.

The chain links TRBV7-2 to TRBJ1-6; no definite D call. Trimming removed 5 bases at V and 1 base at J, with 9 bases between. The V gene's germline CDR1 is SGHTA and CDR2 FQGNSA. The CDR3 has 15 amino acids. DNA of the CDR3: TGTGCCAGCAGCCCTCACTCTTCCTATAATTCACCCCTCCACTTT. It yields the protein CASSPHSSYNSPLHF.

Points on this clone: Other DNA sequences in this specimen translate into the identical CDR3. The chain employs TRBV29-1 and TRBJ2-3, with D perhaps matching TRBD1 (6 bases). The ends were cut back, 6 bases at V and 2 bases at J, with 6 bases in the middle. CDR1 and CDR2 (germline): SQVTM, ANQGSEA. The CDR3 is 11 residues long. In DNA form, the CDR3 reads TGCAGCGTGGGACACACAGATACGCAGTATTTT. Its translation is CSVGHTDTQYF.

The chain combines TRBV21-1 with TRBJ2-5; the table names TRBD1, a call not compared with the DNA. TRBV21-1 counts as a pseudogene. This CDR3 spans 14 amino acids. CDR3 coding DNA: TGTGCCAGCAGCCAGACAGGGCACCAAGAGACCCAGTACTTC. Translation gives CASSQTGHQETQYF.

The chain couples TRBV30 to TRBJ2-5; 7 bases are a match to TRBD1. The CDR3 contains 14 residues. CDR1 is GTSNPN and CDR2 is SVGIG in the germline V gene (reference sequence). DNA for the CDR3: TGTGCGATGGGGACAGAGGGGCGGCGGGAGACCCAGTACTTC. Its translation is CAMGTEGRRETQYF.

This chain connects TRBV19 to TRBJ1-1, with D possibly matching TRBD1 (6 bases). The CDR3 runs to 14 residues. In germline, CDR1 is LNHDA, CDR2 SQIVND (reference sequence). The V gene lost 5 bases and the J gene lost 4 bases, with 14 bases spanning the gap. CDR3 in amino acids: CASSFIQGVTEAFF. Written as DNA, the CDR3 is TGTGCCAGTAGTTTCATACAGGGTGTCACTGAAGCTTTCTTT.

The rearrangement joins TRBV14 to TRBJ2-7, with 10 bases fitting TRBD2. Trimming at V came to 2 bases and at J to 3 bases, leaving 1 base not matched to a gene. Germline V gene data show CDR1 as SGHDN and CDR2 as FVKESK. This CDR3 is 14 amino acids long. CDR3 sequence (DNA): TGTGCCAGCAGCCAACGGACTAGCGGCTACGAGCAGTACTTC. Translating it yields CASSQRTSGYEQYF.

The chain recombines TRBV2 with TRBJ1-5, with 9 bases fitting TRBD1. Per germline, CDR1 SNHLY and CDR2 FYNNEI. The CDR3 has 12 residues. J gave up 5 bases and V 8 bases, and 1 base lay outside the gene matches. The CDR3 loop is CASGQGYQPQHF. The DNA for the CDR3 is TGTGCCAGCGGACAGGGGTATCAGCCCCAGCATTTT. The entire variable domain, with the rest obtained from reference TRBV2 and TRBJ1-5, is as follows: EPEVTQTPSHQVTQMGQEVILRCVPISNHLYFYWYRQILGQKVEFLVSFYNNEISEKSEIFDDQFSVERPDGSNFTLKIRSTKLEDSAMYFCASGQGYQPQHFGDGTRLSIL.

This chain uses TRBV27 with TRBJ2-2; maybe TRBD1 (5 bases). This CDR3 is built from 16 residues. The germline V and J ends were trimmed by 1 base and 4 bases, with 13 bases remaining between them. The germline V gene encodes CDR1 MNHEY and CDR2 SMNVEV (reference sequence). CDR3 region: CASSLWQGRGTGELFF. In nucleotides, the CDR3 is TGTGCCAGCAGTTTATGGCAGGGAAGAGGCACCGGGGAGCTGTTTTTT.